These 23 T cell receptor beta chains were all obtained from the same sample, sequenced in a study of T-cell reconstitution after alpha-beta-depleted transplantation in children. The TCRbeta library incorporated unique molecular identifiers. Using its own MiXCR run on the PCR reads, TCRdb lists one record per CDR3 protein. The table records hundreds of thousands of distinct CDR3 sequences, 20% to 30% of them present only once. This sample comprised PBMCs, mostly from graft donor cells, obtained 360 days after TCRalphabeta/CD19-depleted stem cell transplant. These receptor sequences come from a female patient between 2 and 10 years old who had a stem cell transplant for congenital amegakaryocytic thrombocytopenia, so the T cells may come from the graft donor.

There are a few counts of this clonotype. The rearrangement uses TRBV15 and TRBJ2-5; D unresolved. Trimming shortened V by 5 bases and J by 1 base, and 17 bases separated the two germline ends. Per the germline V gene, CDR1 is LNHNV and CDR2 is YYDKDF (reference sequence). The CDR3 length is 16 residues. CDR3 protein: CATSFGHNFLQETQYF. The CDR3, as DNA: TGTGCCACCAGCTTCGGTCACAACTTTCTCCAAGAGACCCAGTACTTC.

The chain links TRBV12-3 or TRBV12-4 to TRBJ2-1, with D tentatively TRBD1 or TRBD2 (5 bases each). V lost 5 bases and J 9 bases, leaving 14 bases between the germline ends. The CDR3 has 13 amino acids. The CDR3 nucleotides read TGTGCCAGCAGTCCTGACGAGAGGGGTGAGCAGTTCTTC. Its protein is CASSPDERGEQFF.

This clonotype turned up a few times. The chain links TRBV20-1 to TRBJ2-7; D is uncertain. Germline CDR1 DFQATT, CDR2 SNEGSKA (reference sequence). Trimming removed 0 bases at V and 3 bases at J, with 9 bases between. The CDR3 spans 13 residues. CDR3 nucleotides: TGCAGTGCTAGAGATCCGGGCGGCTACGAGCAGTACTTC. This gives the protein CSARDPGGYEQYF.

V usage is TRBV4-1 and J usage is TRBJ1-4; D may be TRBD1 (6 bases). This CDR3 has 18 residues. V lost 0 bases, J lost 8 bases, and 22 bases lay in between. Germline V gives CDR1 MGHRA, CDR2 YSYEKL. CDR3 DNA sequence: TGCGCCAGCAGCCAAGAGAACAGGGTTTCGTTCGGAATCGAAAAACTGTTTTTT. Translation: CASSQENRVSFGIEKLFF.

This clonotype was observed a few times. This rearrangement joins TRBV19 to TRBJ2-1, with 8 bases aligning to TRBD2. This CDR3 comprises 16 residues. Trimming took 5 bases from V and 5 from J; bases not matched to a gene: 11. Per the germline V gene, CDR1 is LNHDA and CDR2 is SQIVND (reference sequence). Written as DNA, the CDR3 is TGTGCCAGTAGTGGCCTGCCCGGGACTAGAAACAATGAGCAGTTCTTC. It codes for CASSGLPGTRNNEQFF.

V and J are TRBV7-2 and TRBJ2-2, with TRBD2 matching 8 bases. Germline CDR1 reads SGHTA; CDR2 reads FQGNSA. The CDR3 is 16 amino acids. Trimming at V came to 1 base and at J to 5 bases, leaving 6 bases not matched to a gene. DNA for the CDR3: TGTGCCAGCAGCTTAGGGTCGCGGGAGGTTACCGGGGAGCTGTTTTTT. It translates to CASSLGSREVTGELFF.

This clonotype occurred a few times. This chain uses TRBV7-9 with TRBJ2-5; D unclear. This CDR3 contains 15 residues. Trimming removed 3 bases at V and 1 base at J, with 12 bases between. Germline CDR1 SEHNR, CDR2 FQNEAQ (reference sequence). The CDR3 DNA reads as TGTGCCAGCAGCTTTATTGCTGGTCCCCAAGAGACCCAGTACTTC. It specifies CASSFIAGPQETQYF. The complete variable domain, with remaining parts taken from reference TRBV7-9 and TRBJ2-5, reads DTGVSQNPRHKITKRGQNVTFRCDPISEHNRLYWYRQTLGQGPEFLTYFQNEAQLEKSRLLSDRFSAERPKGSFSTLEIQRTEQGDSAMYLCASSFIAGPQETQYFGPGTRLLVL.

This clonotype was recorded at least ten times. The chain has TRBV29-1 and TRBJ2-3; 7 bases are shared with TRBD2. The length of the CDR3 is 12 residues. Trimming cost V 4 bases and J 10 bases; bases outside gene matches: 8. Germline CDR1 SQVTM, CDR2 ANQGSEA. The CDR3, as DNA: TGCAGCGTTGTGGGGGGAGGGACTGCGCAGTATTTT. Protein: CSVVGGGTAQYF.

The J gene is TRBJ2-4, the V gene TRBV7-2; no definite D call. Germline values: CDR1 SGHTA, CDR2 FQGNSA. The length of the CDR3 is 16 residues. Trimming took off 2 bases at V and 0 bases at J, with 11 bases between the two ends. CDR3 DNA: TGTGCCAGCAGCTTAAGTGTCACACTAGCCAAAAACATTCAGTACTTC. Protein product: CASSLSVTLAKNIQYF.

This clonotype was found a few times. The rearrangement uses TRBV3-1 and TRBJ2-5; D is perhaps TRBD2 (6 bases). This CDR3 has 13 residues. CDR1 and CDR2 from the germline V gene are LGHDT and YNNKEL (reference sequence). V was cut by 8 bases and J by 7 bases, with 17 bases left in between. The CDR3 region has the DNA TGTGCCAGCCAGGCTAGCGACGCCGGGACCCAGTACTTC. Encoded protein: CASQASDAGTQYF.

The chain joins TRBV4-1 to TRBJ1-3; no firm D call. The CDR3 totals 14 residues. Germline CDR1 and CDR2: MGHRA and YSYEKL. Between the trimmed V and J ends, which lost 1 base and 3 bases, there was a span of 7 bases. In nucleotides, the CDR3 is TGCGCCAGCAGCCAAGGGCTAGATGGAAACACCATATATTTT. Its protein product is CASSQGLDGNTIYF.

This clonotype was found a few times. The chain links TRBV12-3 or TRBV12-4 to TRBJ1-1, with a weak D call TRBD1 (5 bases). The V end was cut by 5 bases, the J end by 4 bases, with 23 bases between. The length of the CDR3 is 17 residues. CDR3 in amino acids: CASSDAKRRAVGTEAFF. The CDR3 DNA reads as TGTGCCAGCAGTGACGCAAAACGCAGGGCGGTGGGCACTGAAGCTTTCTTT.

Many counts were recorded for this clonotype. The gene calls are TRBV6-5 and TRBJ2-1; 9 bases line up with TRBD2. CDR1 is MNHEY and CDR2 is SVGAGI in the germline V gene. The V and J ends lost 2 bases and 10 bases, in that order; junction bases with no gene match: 9. This CDR3 is built from 15 residues. CDR3 DNA sequence: TGTGCCAGCAGTTACGAGGCTAGCGGGATGTACGAGCAGTTCTTC. Its protein is CASSYEASGMYEQFF.

In this sample, this clonotype turned up a few times. The J gene is TRBJ1-1, the V gene TRBV2; possibly TRBD1 for D (5 bases). The CDR3 loop spans 16 amino acids. V was pared by 0 bases and J by 0 bases, with 11 bases between. The germline CDR1 and CDR2 sequences are SNHLY and FYNNEI. CDR3 sequence: CASSEARSRVNTEAFF. CDR3 nucleotide sequence: TGTGCCAGCAGTGAAGCACGTTCCAGGGTGAACACTGAAGCTTTCTTT.

This clonotype was observed many times. V and J are TRBV3-1 and TRBJ1-4; D remains unclear. Trimming left V 6 bases short and J 4 bases short, with 3 bases between. The CDR3 runs to 11 residues. Per germline, CDR1 LGHDT and CDR2 YNNKEL (reference sequence). CDR3 DNA: TGTGCCAGCAGGAGTAATGAAAAACTGTTTTTT. Its translation: CASRSNEKLFF.

This clonotype was counted ten times or more. The chain is built from TRBV7-6 and TRBJ2-7; 14 positions agree with TRBD2. There are 17 residues in the CDR3. V trimming: 3 bases; J trimming: 3 bases; junction bases outside the gene matches: 7. Per the germline V gene, CDR1 is SGHVS and CDR2 is FNYEAQ. This CDR3 reads CASSFQPGLAGDYEQYF. DNA for the CDR3: TGTGCCAGCAGCTTCCAACCGGGACTAGCGGGAGACTACGAGCAGTACTTC.

In its sample, this clonotype was seen a few times. This chain connects TRBV12-3 or TRBV12-4 to TRBJ1-3, with D hard to call. V lost 6 bases and J lost 2, with 11 bases in between. The CDR3 loop spans 14 amino acids. The CDR3: CASRVPGAGNTIYF. The CDR3 bases are TGTGCCAGCAGGGTGCCCGGGGCTGGAAACACCATATATTTT.

The chain has TRBV28 and TRBJ2-7; D is possibly TRBD2 (6 bases). Trimming took off 4 bases at V and 0 bases at J, with 10 bases between the two ends. This CDR3 spans 14 amino acids. The germline V gene has CDR1 MDHEN and CDR2 SYDVKM. The CDR3: CASSSPGGSYEQYF. The CDR3 DNA reads TGTGCCAGCAGTTCCCCCGGGGGCTCCTACGAGCAGTACTTC.

This chain connects TRBV15 to TRBJ2-3, with D perhaps matching TRBD1 (6 bases). Germline loops: CDR1 LNHNV, CDR2 YYDKDF (reference sequence). The CDR3 consists of 16 residues. V was clipped by 0 bases and J by 2 bases, with 12 bases between them. The CDR3 sequence: CATSRDRGYYTDTQYF. The CDR3 nucleotides are TGTGCCACCAGCAGAGACAGGGGTTACTACACAGATACGCAGTATTTT.

The chain joins TRBV9 to TRBJ2-7, with TRBD2 identical over 14 bases. Germline trimming cut 4 bases from V and 3 bases from J; bases unmatched to any gene: 12. Germline CDR1 and CDR2: SGDLS and YYNGEE. The CDR3 contains 18 residues. The CDR3: CASSLPTSGRGWGYEQYF. In DNA, the CDR3 is TGTGCCAGCAGCCTTCCGACTAGCGGGAGGGGCTGGGGCTACGAGCAGTACTTC.

The CDR3: CASSDGQGETDTQYF. The DNA of the CDR3 is TGTGCCAGCAGCGACGGACAGGGGGAAACAGATACGCAGTATTTT. The chain uses TRBV21-1 and TRBJ2-3; TRBD1 reflects the table's D call only, with no check against the DNA. TRBV21-1 has pseudogene status. The length of the CDR3 is 15 residues.

This clonotype was detected many times. The rearrangement joins TRBV4-3 to TRBJ2-1; a weak D match, TRBD2 (6 bases). V lost 1 base to trimming and J lost 0 bases, with 13 bases between them. Per the germline V gene, CDR1 is LGHNA and CDR2 is YSLEER. CDR3 length: 17 residues. The CDR3 DNA sequence: TGCGCCAGCAGCCAAGGGTTATGGGGAGGCTCCTACAATGAGCAGTTCTTC. As protein: CASSQGLWGGSYNEQFF.

This clonotype turned up a few times. This chain connects TRBV29-1 to TRBJ2-5; D tentatively reads TRBD1 or TRBD2 (5 bases each). The CDR3 is 13 amino acids. Per the germline V gene, CDR1 is SQVTM and CDR2 is ANQGSEA. V lost 6 bases to trimming and J lost 5 bases, with 16 bases between them. The CDR3 spells CSVPGPLGETQYF. The DNA of the CDR3 is TGCAGCGTCCCGGGACCCTTGGGGGAGACCCAGTACTTC.